A selection of T cell receptor beta chains follows, all from one sample in a study of cytomegalovirus exposure and HLA in healthy donors. Generated by immunoSEQ multiplex PCR, the TCRdb table keeps only in-frame clones and is missing some. In the table there are tens of thousands of clones, around 70% of which are singletons. The source material was PBMCs. The receptor source for this set is a woman aged 30 to 39 in good health and CMV-seropositive. The CDR3 runs from the conserved cysteine through the conserved F or W. D genes are given only for firm matches. Rows may omit the clone size; those that give it use once, few, many or a size class.

j_call	v_call	clone_size	d_call	cdr3_nt	cdr3_aa
TRBJ2-3	TRBV28	-	-	TGTGCCAGCAGTTTGGGGGGTGGGGTCCCCACGCAGTATTTT	CASSLGGGVPTQYF
TRBJ2-3	TRBV4-3	-	TRBD2	TGCGCCAGCAGCCAAGAGAGGGCGGGAGGGATCACAAATACGCAGTATTTT	CASSQERAGGITNTQYF
TRBJ1-2	TRBV6-1	-	TRBD1	TGTGCCAGCAGTGAAACAGGCAGGGGGCGAAGAGGCTACACCTTC	CASSETGRGRRGYTF
TRBJ1-2	TRBV10-3	few	TRBD1	TGTGCCATCAGGCCGGGACAGGGACTCTATAACTATGGCTACACCTTC	CAIRPGQGLYNYGYTF
TRBJ2-7	TRBV5-8	-	-	TGTGCCAGCAGCTTGGAAGGGGGATCAACCTACGAGCAGTACTTC	CASSLEGGSTYEQYF
TRBJ2-7	TRBV28	-	-	TGTGCCAGCAGTAACGAGCTAACTAGGTACTTC	CASSNELTRYF
TRBJ1-2	TRBV6-5	-	-	TGTGCCAGCAGTTTTGCAGGGAAGGGCTATGGCTACACCTTC	CASSFAGKGYGYTF
TRBJ1-1	TRBV12-5	-	-	TGTGCTAGTGGCGTGGACAGACAAGCTTTCTTT	CASGVDRQAFF
TRBJ2-6	TRBV27	few	TRBD1	TGTGCCAGCAGGCCCAAAGGGGGACAGGGGTTCCCGCAAGGGGCCAACGTCCTGACTTTC	CASRPKGGQGFPQGANVLTF
TRBJ2-7	TRBV6-5	-	-	TGTGCCAGCAGCATCCAGAGGGAAGGCACCTACGAGCAGTACTTC	CASSIQREGTYEQYF
TRBJ1-5	TRBV30	-	TRBD1	TGTGCCTGGAGTGACAGGGGGCAGCCCCAGCATTTT	CAWSDRGQPQHF
TRBJ1-1	TRBV10-3	-	TRBD1	TGTGCCATCAGGGGTCCGGGACAGGGGTTTGACACTGAAGCTTTCTTT	CAIRGPGQGFDTEAFF
TRBJ2-7	TRBV5-6	-	TRBD2	TGTGCCAGCAGCTCGGGGGGGTACGAGCAGTACTTC	CASSSGGYEQYF
TRBJ1-1	TRBV6-5	-	TRBD1	TGTGCCAGCAGTTACTGGGACAGAATGAACACTGAAGCTTTCTTT	CASSYWDRMNTEAFF